A single TCR beta chain is shown here with its context. As yet, its antigen is unknown. This sample's treatment: roughly 19 received Ad26.COV2.S at low or high dose, single or two shots; about 5 received placebo; per-sample allocation not given. Specimen acquisition occurred on day 63 following the initial vaccine or placebo injection. Recruitment in Boston yielded a donor of adult age, 18-55 years. As its vector, the vaccine had Ad26, which expressed Wuhan-strain SARS-CoV-2 spike. Germline CDR1 SGHRS, CDR2 YFSETQ. Trimming took off 0 bases at V and 8 bases at J, with 6 bases between the two ends. This CDR3 has 12 amino acids. This table comes from immunoSEQ multiplex PCR, and its TCRdb copy is limited to in-frame clones, with some not included. The top ten hold 1.5% to 2% of the sample, which has 350,000 to 450,000 clones, 70% to 90% seen once. This sample was included in a study of Ad26.COV2.S vaccination and SARS-CoV-2 variants. Study-level information: Donor had been placed in the Ad26.COV2.S arm of the COV1001 trial. Study conclusions and caveats: Total responses of T cells may have been underestimated by the analyses of TCR breadth and depth.

The chain combines TRBV5-1 with TRBJ2-1, with unresolved D. The material sequenced was peripheral blood, taken in a trial of Ad26.COV2.S vaccine versus placebo. This sequence originates from a person between 18 and 60 years old who received the Ad26.COV2.S COVID-19 vaccine or a placebo. The CDR3 spells CASSLGGDEQFF. The CDR3 DNA is TGCGCCAGCAGCTTGGGAGGAGATGAGCAGTTCTTC.